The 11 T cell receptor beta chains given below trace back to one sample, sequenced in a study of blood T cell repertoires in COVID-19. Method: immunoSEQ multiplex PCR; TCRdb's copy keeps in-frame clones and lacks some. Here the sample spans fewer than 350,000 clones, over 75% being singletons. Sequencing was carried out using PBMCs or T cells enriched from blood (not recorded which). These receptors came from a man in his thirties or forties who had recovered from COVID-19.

The CDR3 loop is CASSTDRAYEQYF. In DNA, the CDR3 is TGTGCCAGCAGCACCGACAGGGCCTACGAGCAGTACTTC. The chain links TRBV7-8 to TRBJ2-7; TRBD1 matches 7 bases. Trimming cost V 5 bases and J 2 bases; bases outside gene matches: 3. The CDR3 has 13 amino acids. Germline CDR1 is SGHVS and CDR2 is FQNEAQ. The full variable domain, its missing parts supplied by reference TRBV7-8 and TRBJ2-7, is GAGVSQSPRYKVAKRGQDVALRCDPISGHVSLFWYQQALGQGPEFLTYFQNEAQLDKSGLPSDRFFAERPEGSVSTLKIQRTQQEDSAVYLCASSTDRAYEQYFGPGTRLTVT.

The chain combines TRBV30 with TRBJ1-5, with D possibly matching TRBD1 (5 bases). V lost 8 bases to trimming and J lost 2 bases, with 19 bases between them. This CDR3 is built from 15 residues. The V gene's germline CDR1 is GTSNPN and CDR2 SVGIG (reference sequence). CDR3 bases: TGTGCCGGCTCATGGGGAGGGGTACGCAATCAGCCCCAGCATTTT. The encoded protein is CAGSWGGVRNQPQHF.

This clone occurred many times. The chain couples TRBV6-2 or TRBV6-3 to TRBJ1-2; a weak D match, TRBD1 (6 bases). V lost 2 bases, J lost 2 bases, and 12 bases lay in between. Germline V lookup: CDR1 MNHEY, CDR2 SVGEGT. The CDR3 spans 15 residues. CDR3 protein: CASSYGRGGNYGYTF. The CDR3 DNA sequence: TGTGCCAGCAGTTACGGGCGCGGGGGCAACTATGGCTACACCTTC.

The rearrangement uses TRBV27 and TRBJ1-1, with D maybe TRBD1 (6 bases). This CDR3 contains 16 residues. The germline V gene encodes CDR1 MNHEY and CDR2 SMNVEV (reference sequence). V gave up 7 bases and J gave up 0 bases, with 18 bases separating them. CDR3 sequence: CASTHRGGAMNTEAFF. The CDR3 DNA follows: TGTGCCAGCACCCATAGGGGGGGGGCCATGAACACTGAAGCTTTCTTT.

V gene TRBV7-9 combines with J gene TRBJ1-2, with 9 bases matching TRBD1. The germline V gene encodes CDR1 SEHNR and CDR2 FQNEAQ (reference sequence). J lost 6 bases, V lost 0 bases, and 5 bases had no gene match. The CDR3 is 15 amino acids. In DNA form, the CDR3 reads TGTGCCAGCAGCTTAGCTCCGGGACAGGGTAATGGCTACACCTTC. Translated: CASSLAPGQGNGYTF.

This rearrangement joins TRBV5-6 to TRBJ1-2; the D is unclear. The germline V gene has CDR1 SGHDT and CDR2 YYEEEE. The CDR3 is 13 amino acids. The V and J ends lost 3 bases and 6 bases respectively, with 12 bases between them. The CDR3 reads CASSSNRRNGYTF. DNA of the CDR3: TGTGCCAGCAGCTCTAACAGACGTAATGGCTACACCTTC.

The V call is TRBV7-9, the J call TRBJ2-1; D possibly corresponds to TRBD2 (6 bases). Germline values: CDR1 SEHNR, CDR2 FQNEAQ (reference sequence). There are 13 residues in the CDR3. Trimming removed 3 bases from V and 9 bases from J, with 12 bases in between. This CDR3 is CASSFPWGVEQFF. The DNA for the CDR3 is TGTGCCAGCAGCTTCCCCTGGGGGGTTGAGCAGTTCTTC.

CDR3 sequence reads: CASSDPDRADYGYTF. For the CDR3, the DNA is TGTGCCAGCAGTGACCCCGACAGGGCGGACTATGGCTACACCTTC. The V gene is TRBV2, the J gene TRBJ1-2; 7 bases map to TRBD1. V shed 3 bases, J shed 3 bases, and the junction held 7 bases outside the gene matches. Germline V gene sequence: CDR1 SNHLY, CDR2 FYNNEI. This CDR3 contains 15 residues.

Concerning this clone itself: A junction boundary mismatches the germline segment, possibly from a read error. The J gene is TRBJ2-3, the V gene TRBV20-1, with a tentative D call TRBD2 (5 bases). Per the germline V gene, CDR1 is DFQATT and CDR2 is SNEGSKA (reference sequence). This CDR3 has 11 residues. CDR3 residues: CSAVDSPGSHF. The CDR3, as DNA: TGCAGTGCCGTGGACTCTCCAGGATCCCATTTT.

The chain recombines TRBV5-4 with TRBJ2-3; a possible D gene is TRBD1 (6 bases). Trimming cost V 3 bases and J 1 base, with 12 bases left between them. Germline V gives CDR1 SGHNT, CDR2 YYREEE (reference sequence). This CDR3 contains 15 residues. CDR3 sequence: CASSWGLGGTDTQYF. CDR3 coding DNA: TGTGCCAGCAGCTGGGGGCTGGGGGGCACAGATACGCAGTATTTT.

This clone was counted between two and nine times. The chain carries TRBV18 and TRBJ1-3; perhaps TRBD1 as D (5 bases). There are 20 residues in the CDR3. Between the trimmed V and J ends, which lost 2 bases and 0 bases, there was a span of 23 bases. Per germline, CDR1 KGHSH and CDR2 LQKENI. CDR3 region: CASSPFSPYERQSSGNTIYF. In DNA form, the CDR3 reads TGTGCCAGCTCACCATTTTCCCCTTATGAAAGACAGAGCTCTGGAAACACCATATATTTT. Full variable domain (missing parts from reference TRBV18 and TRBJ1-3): NAGVMQNPRHLVRRRGQEARLRCSPMKGHSHVYWYRQLPEEGLKFMVYLQKENIIDESGMPKERFSAEFPKEGPSILRIQQVVRGDSAAYFCASSPFSPYERQSSGNTIYFGEGSWLTVV.